These T cell receptor beta chains were read from a single sample in a study of T cell repertoires in cytomegalovirus infection. Each CDR3 protein gets one entry after TCRdb re-called the reads with MiXCR. Of more than 400,000 distinct CDR3 sequences listed, about 30% are singletons. The sample consisted of PBMCs. The receptors were gathered from a human donor in good health (CMV status not recorded). Some clones in this sample may be carry-over from other donors' samples. The CDR3 runs from the conserved cysteine through the conserved F or W. The D gene is left open where the match is weak. Size is omitted from some rows. Given values are once, few, many or a class for expanded clones.

-	TRBV4-1	-	TRBJ1-4	TGCGCCAGCAGCCAAGCCAGGGCAACTAATGAAAAACTGTTTTTT	CASSQARATNEKLFF
TRBD1	TRBV4-3	-	TRBJ1-5	TGCGCCAGCAGCCATACAAACAGGGGTCAGCCCCAGCATTTT	CASSHTNRGQPQHF
TRBD1	TRBV6-1	-	TRBJ2-3	TGTGCCAGCAGTGGGGGGACAGGGCGAAGCACAGATACGCAGTATTTT	CASSGGTGRSTDTQYF
TRBD1	TRBV28	-	TRBJ2-1	TGTGCCAGCAGTTGGGGGACAGAGGAGAATGAGCAGTTCTTC	CASSWGTEENEQFF
-	TRBV19	-	TRBJ2-1	TGTGCCAGTAGGTCCACTTCGACCGGGGTGAATGAGCAGTTCTTC	CASRSTSTGVNEQFF
TRBD1	TRBV24-1	few	TRBJ2-1	TGTGCCACCAGTGATTCCCCGGGACAGGGAGCTGATGAGCAGTTCTTC	CATSDSPGQGADEQFF
TRBD1	TRBV6-2/TRBV6-3	-	TRBJ2-1	TGTGCCAGCAGTTACTCCGGGACAGGGGACGACAATGAGCAGTTCTTC	CASSYSGTGDDNEQFF
-	TRBV27	-	TRBJ1-1	TGTGCCAGTTCGCCCTCCGGTTACGGGGGTGAAGCTTTCTTT	CASSPSGYGGEAFF
-	TRBV7-2	many	TRBJ2-5	TGTGCCAGCAGCTCACAGGGAACCGAGACCCAGTACTTC	CASSSQGTETQYF
-	TRBV27	few	TRBJ1-1	TGTGCCAGCAGTTCCGGGGGCCTATGGCCTAGAGCTGAAGCTTTCTTT	CASSSGGLWPRAEAFF
-	TRBV7-2	few	TRBJ1-1	TGTGCCAGCAGCTCGCGACAGACGAACACTGAAGCTTTCTTT	CASSSRQTNTEAFF
TRBD2	TRBV6-1	-	TRBJ2-5	TGTGCCAGCAGCCAGACTAGCGGACTGGTGGAGACCCAGTACTTC	CASSQTSGLVETQYF
TRBD1	TRBV7-2	-	TRBJ1-4	TGTGCCAGCAGCGCCGGGACAGGGGGGGAAAAACTGTTTTTT	CASSAGTGGEKLFF
-	TRBV12-3/TRBV12-4	-	TRBJ2-7	TGTGCCAGCAGTTTAGAAGGAGTCTACGAGCAGTACTTC	CASSLEGVYEQYF
-	TRBV18	few	TRBJ2-7	TGTGCCAGCTCACGGGGGACTCAAAACTACGAGCAGTACTTC	CASSRGTQNYEQYF
TRBD2	TRBV28	-	TRBJ2-1	TGTGCCAGCAGGACTGGGGCTAGCGGGAGAAATGAGCAGTTCTTC	CASRTGASGRNEQFF
TRBD2	TRBV12-3/TRBV12-4	few	TRBJ2-1	TGTGCCAGCAGGGGGGCTAGCGGGAGGTTTGAGCAGTTCTTC	CASRGASGRFEQFF
TRBD1	TRBV2	-	TRBJ1-1	TGTGCCAGCAGTCCACAGGGGCGCGGGGGCACTGAAGCTTTCTTT	CASSPQGRGGTEAFF
TRBD2	TRBV7-9	-	TRBJ2-5	TGTGCCAGCAGCTCCAAGCTAGCGGGAGGGCCGAGAGAGACCCAGTACTTC	CASSSKLAGGPRETQYF
-	TRBV9	-	TRBJ1-1	TGTGCCAGCAGCGCGGGGGGGGGGAGCACTGAAGCTTTCTTT	CASSAGGGSTEAFF
-	TRBV27	few	TRBJ2-7	TGTGCCAGCAGTTTTGGAGGCAACCTTTACGAGCAGTACTTC	CASSFGGNLYEQYF
-	TRBV7-2	-	TRBJ1-1	TGTGCCAGCAGCTTCACAGGGCCATGGGCTGAAGCTTTCTTT	CASSFTGPWAEAFF
-	TRBV27	-	TRBJ1-1	TGTGCCAGCAGTTTATCCAAGTCCTCCAAGGCCCTTGAAGCTTTCTTT	CASSLSKSSKALEAFF
-	TRBV6-5	-	TRBJ1-1	TGTGCCAGCAGTTACGGGGGAACGGTGAACACTGAAGCTTTCTTT	CASSYGGTVNTEAFF
TRBD2	TRBV7-2	many	TRBJ2-7	TGTGCCAGCAGGGGACTAGCGGGCGCGTGGGAGCAGTACTTC	CASRGLAGAWEQYF
TRBD1	TRBV10-3	-	TRBJ1-2	TGTGCCAGCGCCGCCGGGACAGCGAACTATGGCTACACCTTC	CASAAGTANYGYTF
-	TRBV7-6	few	TRBJ2-3	TGTGCCAGCAGCCCGACAGCCCGAAGCGGGGATACGCAGTATTTT	CASSPTARSGDTQYF
-	TRBV14	-	TRBJ2-4	TGTGCCAGCAGCCCCGGCAAGTGGGGAAACATTCAGTACTTC	CASSPGKWGNIQYF
TRBD2	TRBV20-1	few	TRBJ2-1	TGCAGTGCTAGAGGACTAGCGGGAGGTAATGAGCAGTTCTTC	CSARGLAGGNEQFF
TRBD2	TRBV5-4	many	TRBJ2-5	TGTGCCAGCAGCTTCAGCGGGAGTCCCCAGGAGACCCAGTACTTC	CASSFSGSPQETQYF
-	TRBV10-1	-	TRBJ1-2	TGCGCCAGCAGTATTTCCAGGGAAACTGGCTACACCTTC	CASSISRETGYTF
-	TRBV11-3	-	TRBJ1-1	TGTGCCAGCAGCAAGACACTGGAAGCTTTCTTT	CASSKTLEAFF
-	TRBV7-9	few	TRBJ2-7	TGTGCCATAGCAGTGGCGTTGGACGAGCAGTACTTC	CAIAVALDEQYF
-	TRBV7-9	-	TRBJ1-5	TGTGCCAGCAGCCCAAATCGGGGAAGCAATCAGCCCCAGCATTTT	CASSPNRGSNQPQHF
TRBD2	TRBV12-3/TRBV12-4	-	TRBJ2-3	TGTGCCAGCAGTTTAGTAGCGGGAAGGAGAGGGACAGATACGCAGTATTTT	CASSLVAGRRGTDTQYF
-	TRBV6-2/TRBV6-3	few	TRBJ2-1	TGTGCCAGCAGTGTATGGACGACCAGCTCCTACAATGAGCAGTTCTTC	CASSVWTTSSYNEQFF
-	TRBV9	-	TRBJ1-1	TGTGCCAGCAGCGTTCACCTGATGGACGGGGGAGAGAACACTGAAGCTTTCTTT	CASSVHLMDGGENTEAFF
-	TRBV7-2	many	TRBJ1-2	TGTGCCAGCAGCATGCAGGGGATTCTGGGCTACACCTTC	CASSMQGILGYTF
-	TRBV20-1	-	TRBJ2-3	TGCAGTGCTAGGAAGGCCACTAGCACAGATACGCAGTATTTT	CSARKATSTDTQYF
TRBD1	TRBV2	-	TRBJ2-5	TGTGCCAGCAGAGGACAGGGGGCATCTTATTTCAAAGAGACCCAGTACTTC	CASRGQGASYFKETQYF
TRBD1	TRBV7-9	few	TRBJ1-3	TGTGCCAGCAGCTTAACGGGACAGAACTCTGGAAACACCATATATTTT	CASSLTGQNSGNTIYF
-	TRBV14	-	TRBJ2-3	TGTGCCAGCAGCAGATATGGACGGGAACGGACAGATACGCAGTATTTT	CASSRYGRERTDTQYF
-	TRBV19	-	TRBJ1-2	TGTGCCAGTAGTCCAAAAGCTAACTATGGCTACACCTTC	CASSPKANYGYTF
-	TRBV7-2	many	TRBJ1-1	TGTGCCAGCAGTTATGGCCAACTCCTACGGGCTTTCTTT	CASSYGQLLRAFF
TRBD1	TRBV12-3/TRBV12-4	many	TRBJ1-1	TGTGCCAGCAGTTTGGACAGGGCGGGGAACACTGAAGCTTTCTTT	CASSLDRAGNTEAFF
-	TRBV28	-	TRBJ2-7	TGTGCCAGCAGTACCCTTGGACTATCGGGGCCCCACGAGCAGTACTTC	CASSTLGLSGPHEQYF
-	TRBV7-6	few	TRBJ2-5	TGTGCCAGCAGCTTAGTCTGGGCAGACCAAGAGACCCAGTACTTC	CASSLVWADQETQYF
-	TRBV2	once	TRBJ2-5	TGTGCCAGCAGAGACACTAGCAACTACTTC	CASRDTSNYF
-	TRBV7-2	many	TRBJ2-3	TGTGCCAGCAGCGTGAGGCGGTCGGATACGCAGTATTTT	CASSVRRSDTQYF
-	TRBV9	-	TRBJ1-3	TGTGCCAGCAGGTCGGGCGGCCAGGACACCATATATTTT	CASRSGGQDTIYF
TRBD2	TRBV25-1	-	TRBJ2-1	TGTGCCAGCAGGGTTTTAGCGGGAGGGTGTGAGCAGTTCTTC	CASRVLAGGCEQFF
-	TRBV7-6	few	TRBJ2-3	TGTGCCAGCAGCTTAGCGACGAGAACCAGCACAGATACGCAGTATTTT	CASSLATRTSTDTQYF
-	TRBV7-2	many	TRBJ2-5	TGTGCCAGCAGCCCGACTTCATCAAGTCAAGAGACCCAGTACTTC	CASSPTSSSQETQYF
-	TRBV15	few	TRBJ2-1	TGTGCCACGATGGACATCCTTTACAATGAGCAGTTCTTC	CATMDILYNEQFF
-	TRBV6-5	-	TRBJ1-6	TGTGCCAGCAGTTTCGGTACCCCCGGGGGCGAGGCACCCCTCCACTTT	CASSFGTPGGEAPLHF
-	TRBV7-2	many	TRBJ1-2	TGTGCCAGCAGACCAACAGGGAAGAGCTATGGCTACACCTTC	CASRPTGKSYGYTF
-	TRBV27	-	TRBJ1-2	TGTGCCAGCAGTTTAATGTGGGGCAACTATGGCTACACCTTC	CASSLMWGNYGYTF
-	TRBV6-1	few	TRBJ2-6	TGTGCCAGCATGGGGGGGGCATCTGGGGCCAACGTCCTGACTTTC	CASMGGASGANVLTF
TRBD2	TRBV6-2/TRBV6-3	few	TRBJ2-1	TGTGCCAGCAGTTACTCGGCTAGCGGGAGAAATGAGCAGTTCTTC	CASSYSASGRNEQFF